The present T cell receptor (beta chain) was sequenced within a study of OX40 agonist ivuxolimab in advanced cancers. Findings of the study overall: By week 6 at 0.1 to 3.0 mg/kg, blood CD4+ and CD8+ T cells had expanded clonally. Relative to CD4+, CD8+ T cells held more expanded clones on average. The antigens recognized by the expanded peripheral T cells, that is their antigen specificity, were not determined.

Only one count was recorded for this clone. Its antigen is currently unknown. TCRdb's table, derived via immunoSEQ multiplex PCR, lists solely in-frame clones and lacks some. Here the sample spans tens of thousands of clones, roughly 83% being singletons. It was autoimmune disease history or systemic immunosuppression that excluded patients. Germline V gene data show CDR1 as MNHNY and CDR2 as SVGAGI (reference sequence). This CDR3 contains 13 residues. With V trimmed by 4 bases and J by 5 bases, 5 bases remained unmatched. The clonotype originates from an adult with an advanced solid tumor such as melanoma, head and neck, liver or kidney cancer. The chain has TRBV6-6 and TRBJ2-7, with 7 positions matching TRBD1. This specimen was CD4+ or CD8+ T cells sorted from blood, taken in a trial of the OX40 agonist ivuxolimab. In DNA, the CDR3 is TGTGCCAGCAGTTCTGGCGACAGGGACGAGCAGTACGTC. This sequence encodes CASSSGDRDEQYV.